This TCR beta chain was captured in a study of blood T cell repertoires in COVID-19. Assay used: immunoSEQ multiplex PCR; TCRdb lists only in-frame clones, some missing. The table records approximately 320,000 clones, more than 90% of them present only once. This CDR3 is 15 amino acids long. The V gene lost 1 base and the J gene lost 0 bases, with 10 bases spanning the gap. Germline V lookup: CDR1 LGHNA, CDR2 YNFKEQ. The TCR comes from a man between 60 and 70 years old who had recovered from COVID-19. The V call is TRBV4-2, the J call TRBJ2-7; maybe TRBD2 (6 bases). Sequenced input: PBMCs or T cells enriched from blood (not recorded which). CDR3 region: CASSQGQAGSYEQYF. In nucleotides, the CDR3 is TGTGCCAGCAGCCAAGGGCAAGCGGGCTCCTACGAGCAGTACTTC.